The 23 T cell receptor beta chains below come from one sample, sequenced in a study of CD8 T cells in ankylosing spondylitis (dated by TCRdb to 2016 to 2017). To prepare the library, 5' RACE was applied. Sequencing used an Illumina HiSeq 2500. The public reads were reprocessed in TCRdb via fastp at Q25 and MiXCR, keeping in-frame beta chains. Duplicate CDR3 protein sequences are folded into a single record with the most common DNA and genes. In all, the sample holds tens of thousands of distinct CDR3 sequences, and around 25% of those were seen once. The top ten hold around 56% of the sample. Sequencing was done on a sample of blood, either unsorted or a sorted T cell fraction (not recorded which). These receptors all stem from a male donor with ankylosing spondylitis or in good health (not recorded which).

V usage is TRBV19 and J usage is TRBJ1-5, with 10 bases lining up with TRBD1. The CDR3 totals 13 residues. J lost 5 bases, V lost 9 bases, and 4 bases had no gene match. Germline values: CDR1 LNHDA, CDR2 SQIVND (reference sequence). The CDR3 is CASDGTGDQPQHF. CDR3 nucleotide sequence: TGTGCCAGCGACGGGACAGGGGATCAGCCCCAGCATTTT. Complete variable domain (other parts from reference TRBV19 and TRBJ1-5): DGGITQSPKYLFRKEGQNVTLSCEQNLNHDAMYWYRQDPGQGLRLIYYSQIVNDFQKGDIAEGYSVSREKKESFPLTVTSAQKNPTAFYLCASDGTGDQPQHFGDGTRLSIL.

This clonotype was found a few times. This rearrangement joins TRBV7-9 to TRBJ2-7, with D tentatively TRBD2 (5 bases). V was cut by 8 bases and J by 7 bases, with 12 bases left in between. Germline loops: CDR1 SEHNR, CDR2 FQNEAQ (reference sequence). The length of the CDR3 is 11 residues. The CDR3 spells CASSVSGEQYF. The CDR3 DNA sequence: TGTGCCAGCTCTGTCTCGGGGGAGCAGTACTTC.

The V and J genes are TRBV18 and TRBJ1-1, with a weak D call TRBD1 (6 bases). The CDR3 has 14 amino acids. Trimming pared 2 bases from V and 5 bases from J, leaving 12 bases between. Germline V lookup: CDR1 KGHSH, CDR2 LQKENI. CDR3 nucleotide sequence: TGTGCCAGCTCACCAGCAGGCCAGGGGACTGAAGCTTTCTTT. Translating gives CASSPAGQGTEAFF.

This clonotype has more than one count but fewer than ten. This sequence joins TRBV18 and TRBJ2-7; D is unclear. Looked up from germline, CDR1 is KGHSH and CDR2 is LQKENI. The ends were cut back, 4 bases at V and 0 bases at J, with 13 bases in the middle. The CDR3 totals 15 residues. Here the CDR3 DNA reads TGTGCCAGCTCACTCCCTCTGCGCCCCTCCTACGAGCAGTACTTC. Translated: CASSLPLRPSYEQYF.

This clonotype was picked up a small number of times. The rearrangement links TRBV7-2 to TRBJ1-5; 8 bases fit TRBD1. The CDR3 is 15 residues long. V dropped 3 bases and J dropped 4; count of bases not matched to a gene: 5. Germline lookup yields CDR1 SGHTA and CDR2 FQGNSA. CDR3 region: CASSFDRGGNQPQHF. The CDR3, as DNA: TGTGCCAGCAGCTTTGACAGGGGTGGAAATCAGCCCCAGCATTTT.

This rearrangement joins TRBV7-8 to TRBJ2-1, with 7 bases that match TRBD1. Germline CDR1 and CDR2: SGHVS and FQNEAQ. V shed 2 bases, J shed 7 bases, and the junction held 11 bases outside the gene matches. CDR3 length: 16 residues. The CDR3 region is CASSLMMRQGLNEQFF. The CDR3 nucleotides read TGTGCCAGCAGCTTAATGATGAGACAGGGATTGAATGAGCAGTTCTTC.

J is TRBJ1-6 and V is TRBV12-3 or TRBV12-4; 7 nucleotides match TRBD1. This CDR3 has 12 residues. V was pared by 6 bases and J by 13 bases, with 6 bases of the junction left unmatched. CDR3 in amino acids: CASSNRGTPLHF. Here the CDR3 DNA reads TGTGCCAGCAGCAACAGGGGAACTCCCCTCCACTTT.

The chain carries TRBV20-1 and TRBJ1-2; no firm D call. Trimming took off 3 bases at V and 7 bases at J, with 18 bases between the two ends. The CDR3 has 14 amino acids. Germline V gives CDR1 DFQATT, CDR2 SNEGSKA (reference sequence). CDR3 DNA: TGCAGTGCTAGTCACTCAAGGACGGGCGCTGGCTACACCTTC. Amino acid sequence: CSASHSRTGAGYTF.

The chain combines TRBV7-9 with TRBJ2-3; 10 nucleotides line up with TRBD2. V shed 11 bases, J shed 3 bases, and the junction held 14 bases outside the gene matches. CDR3 length: 16 residues. The germline CDR1 and CDR2 sequences are SEHNR and FQNEAQ (reference sequence). CDR3 loop: CAGQPSGLARTDTQYF. The DNA of the CDR3 is TGTGCCGGCCAACCCTCGGGACTAGCGAGAACAGATACGCAGTATTTT.

This rearrangement joins TRBV7-6 to TRBJ2-3; 7 bases are a match to TRBD2. Germline lookup yields CDR1 SGHVS and CDR2 FNYEAQ. The CDR3 consists of 15 residues. V lost 5 bases and J lost 2; bases outside the gene matches: 7. CDR3 region: CASSESSGLTDTQYF. The CDR3 coding sequence is TGTGCCAGCAGCGAATCTAGCGGCCTCACAGATACGCAGTATTTT.

This clonotype was observed a handful of times. This sequence joins TRBV29-1 and TRBJ2-2; D is unclear. The CDR3 contains 13 residues. CDR1 and CDR2 from the germline V gene are SQVTM and ANQGSEA. Between the trimmed V and J ends, which lost 4 bases and 2 bases, there was a span of 8 bases. The CDR3, as DNA: TGCAGCGTTGGACCTTCCAACACCGGGGAGCTGTTTTTT. This gives the protein CSVGPSNTGELFF.

The J gene is TRBJ2-7, the V gene TRBV2; D might be TRBD1 (6 bases). There are 12 residues in the CDR3. V dropped 5 bases and J dropped 5 bases, with 10 bases sitting between them. CDR1 and CDR2 (germline): SNHLY, FYNNEI. The CDR3 spells CASSRSGDEQYF. In nucleotides, the CDR3 is TGTGCCAGCAGTAGATCAGGGGACGAGCAGTACTTC.

This clonotype was observed a handful of times. The rearrangement joins TRBV20-1 to TRBJ1-5; no definite D call. Germline V gene data show CDR1 as DFQATT and CDR2 as SNEGSKA (reference sequence). V gave up 0 bases and J gave up 3 bases, with 9 bases separating them. The CDR3 is made up of 14 amino acids. The CDR3 region is CSARDSNFNQPQHF. The DNA for the CDR3 is TGCAGTGCTAGAGATTCGAACTTCAATCAGCCCCAGCATTTT.

This clonotype was picked up a small number of times. V and J are TRBV25-1 and TRBJ2-5; 12 nucleotides line up with TRBD2. Losses at the gene ends were 5 bases for V and 1 base for J; bases not matched to a gene: 2. The CDR3 is made up of 15 amino acids. Germline values: CDR1 MGHDK, CDR2 SYGVNS. The CDR3 protein is CASSKGLAGQETQYF. The CDR3 DNA reads TGTGCCAGCAGTAAGGGACTAGCGGGCCAAGAGACCCAGTACTTC.

This clonotype has only a few counts. V is TRBV5-1 and J is TRBJ2-7; 8 nucleotides align to TRBD2. This CDR3 has 15 residues. The ends lost 5 bases at V and 0 bases at J; junction bases unmatched: 7. From germline, CDR1 is SGHRS and CDR2 YFSETQ. The DNA of the CDR3 is TGCGCCAGCAGTTCACTAGCGGATAGCTCCTACGAGCAGTACTTC. This translates into CASSSLADSSYEQYF.

V is TRBV28 and J is TRBJ1-5; 7 nucleotides line up with TRBD1. Per the germline V gene, CDR1 is MDHEN and CDR2 is SYDVKM. This CDR3 region has 16 residues. Germline trimming cut 5 bases from V and 0 bases from J; bases unmatched to any gene: 7. The CDR3 DNA is TGTGCCAGCAGTCACTCGACAGGGTTTAGCAATCAGCCCCAGCATTTT. Its translation: CASSHSTGFSNQPQHF.

The V call is TRBV11-2, the J call TRBJ2-1; 9 positions match TRBD1. Germline lookup yields CDR1 SGHAT and CDR2 FQNNGV. The CDR3 has 19 residues. V dropped 5 bases and J dropped 0; count of bases not matched to a gene: 14. In nucleotides, the CDR3 is TGTGCCAGCAGCCCGGGGACAGGGTATGTGGTTGGCTCCTACAATGAGCAGTTCTTC. The encoded protein is CASSPGTGYVVGSYNEQFF.

This clonotype has more than one count but fewer than ten. The gene calls are TRBV5-1 and TRBJ1-1; 10 nucleotides agree with TRBD1. This CDR3 is built from 13 residues. In germline, CDR1 is SGHRS, CDR2 YFSETQ. The ends lost 7 bases at V and 3 bases at J; junction bases unmatched: 3. The CDR3 here is CASGQGDHTEAFF. CDR3 sequence (DNA): TGCGCCAGCGGACAGGGGGATCACACTGAAGCTTTCTTT. The entire variable domain, with the rest obtained from reference TRBV5-1 and TRBJ1-1, is as follows: KAGVTQTPRYLIKTRGQQVTLSCSPISGHRSVSWYQQTPGQGLQFLFEYFSETQRNKGNFPGRFSGRQFSNSRSEMNVSTLELGDSALYLCASGQGDHTEAFFGQGTRLTVV.

In this sample, this clonotype turned up a few times. CDR3 coding DNA: TGCAGTGCTAGAGCGACAGGGGGTGACTTCTATGGCTACACCTTC. This encodes CSARATGGDFYGYTF. This chain uses TRBV20-1 with TRBJ1-2, with 9 nucleotides matching TRBD1. Trimming cost V 1 base and J 4 bases; bases outside gene matches: 7. CDR1 and CDR2 (germline): DFQATT, SNEGSKA (reference sequence). The CDR3 loop spans 15 amino acids.

The genes are TRBV7-3 and TRBJ2-5, with TRBD1 as a possible D gene (5 bases). The CDR3 is made up of 14 amino acids. Germline V gene sequence: CDR1 SGHTA, CDR2 FQGTGA. Trimming left V 1 base short and J 4 bases short, with 10 bases between. The CDR3 coding sequence is TGTGCCAGCAGCTTAAGCAGGGCTGGAGAGACCCAGTACTTC. Translating it yields CASSLSRAGETQYF.

V gene TRBV12-3 or TRBV12-4 combines with J gene TRBJ2-7; 8 bases fit TRBD2. The V and J ends lost 2 bases and 6 bases, in that order; junction bases with no gene match: 6. The CDR3 covers 14 residues. In DNA, the CDR3 is TGTGCCAGCAGTTTAAGAGGACTAGCAATCGAGCAGTACGTC. Translated, it gives CASSLRGLAIEQYV.

The rearrangement joins TRBV5-1 to TRBJ1-2; 9 bases fit TRBD1. Germline CDR1 SGHRS, CDR2 YFSETQ. Germline trimming cut 7 bases from V and 6 bases from J; bases unmatched to any gene: 7. The CDR3 loop spans 13 amino acids. CDR3 region: CASDLGTGNGYTF. As DNA, the CDR3 is TGCGCCAGCGATCTCGGGACAGGGAATGGCTACACCTTC.

V and J are TRBV4-2 and TRBJ1-4, with D hard to call. The CDR3 totals 15 residues. The germline V gene has CDR1 LGHNA and CDR2 YNFKEQ. V dropped 4 bases and J dropped 1 base, with 10 bases sitting between them. The chain's CDR3 is CASSPNGETNEKLFF. The CDR3 nucleotides are TGTGCCAGCAGCCCCAACGGGGAAACTAATGAAAAACTGTTTTTT.